Many counts were recorded for the clone carrying this T cell receptor (beta chain). No antigen is known for it. TCRdb ran MiXCR on the reads and lists one entry per CDR3 protein. The data show fewer than 850,000 distinct CDR3 sequences, 25% to 30% seen once. This record comes from a study of T cell repertoires in cytomegalovirus infection. Overall study: The authors used CMV epitopes that were HLA-C-restricted (recently identified) and HLA-B-restricted (well studied). Study-wide results and caveats: In two of eight donors, the top clonotype was HLA-C-restricted CMV-specific. Carriers of CMV and the relevant HLA type were discriminated by public TCR beta frequency.

The sequences come from cultured CD8+ T cells from PBMCs, collected from culture after CMV antigen stimulation. The receptor's source is a human donor in good health (CMV status not recorded). Some clones in this sample may be carry-over from other donors' samples.

This chain's CDR3 is CASSLSSRGLYNSPLHF. The CDR3, as DNA: TGTGCCAGCAGCTTGTCGAGTAGGGGACTCTATAATTCACCCCTCCACTTT. The chain employs TRBV7-9 and TRBJ1-6; maybe TRBD1 (5 bases). This CDR3 is 17 amino acids long. With 3 bases removed from V and 3 bases from J, the gap between germline ends came to 15 bases. Germline assignment: CDR1 SEHNR and CDR2 FQNEAQ (reference sequence).